The next 27 T cell receptor beta chains were all read from a single sample in a study of blood T cell repertoires in COVID-19. TCRdb's copy holds only in-frame clones and misses some; the assay was immunoSEQ multiplex PCR. The sample has about 63,000 clones, roughly 85% seen once. The material sequenced was peripheral blood. All receptors come from a human donor in a cohort sampled during active COVID-19.

The genes are TRBV29-1 and TRBJ2-2; D is ambiguous. The CDR3 runs 12 residues. The germline V and J ends were trimmed by 2 bases and 3 bases, with 4 bases remaining between them. Germline loops: CDR1 SQVTM, CDR2 ANQGSEA. CDR3 DNA: TGCAGCGTTGAACAGGACACCGGGGAGCTGTTTTTT. Its protein product is CSVEQDTGELFF.

V is TRBV25-1 and J is TRBJ1-5; D gene unclear. V lost 3 bases to trimming and J lost 11 bases, with 17 bases between them. In germline, CDR1 is MGHDK, CDR2 SYGVNS. The CDR3 has 14 residues. CDR3 sequence (DNA): TGTGCCAGCAGTGAGAAAGAGTCCTTTCGGGCCCAGCATTTT. This translates into CASSEKESFRAQHF.

This clone showed up just once. The V gene is TRBV7-3, the J gene TRBJ2-5, with a weak D call TRBD2 (5 bases). The CDR3 extends over 16 amino acids. Trimming took 1 base from V and 6 from J, leaving 18 bases between them. CDR1 is SGHTA and CDR2 is FQGTGA in the germline V gene. The CDR3 nucleotides read TGTGCCAGCAGCTTAAATGGCGGGCCCACGGGTAAGACCCAGTACTTC. It is translated as CASSLNGGPTGKTQYF.

The rearrangement joins TRBV6-5 to TRBJ2-2; a weak D match, TRBD2 (6 bases). Germline CDR1 and CDR2: MNHEY and SVGAGI. V shed 6 bases and J shed 1 base, with 12 bases lying between them. The CDR3 consists of 15 residues. CDR3 in amino acids: CASRPLGGNTGELFF. The DNA for the CDR3 is TGTGCCAGCAGGCCCCTCGGGGGGAACACCGGGGAGCTGTTTTTT.

The chain is built from TRBV6-5 and TRBJ1-1, with 10 bases that match TRBD1. CDR1 and CDR2 from the germline V gene are MNHEY and SVGAGI. With V trimmed by 6 bases and J by 12 bases, 13 bases remained unmatched. The CDR3 is made up of 14 amino acids. The CDR3 is CASSKDRGRLGTFF. As DNA, the CDR3 is TGTGCCAGCAGCAAAGACAGGGGGCGATTAGGGACTTTCTTT.

The J gene is TRBJ2-6, the V gene TRBV11-3; the D gene is possibly TRBD1 (6 bases). Trimming took 4 bases from V and 4 from J, leaving 11 bases between them. The germline gives CDR1 SGHNT, CDR2 YENEEA. This CDR3 comprises 15 residues. The CDR3 nucleotides read TGTGCCAGCAGCTCAGGGGCGAGCGGGGCCAACGTCCTGACTTTC. Protein: CASSSGASGANVLTF.

This clone has just a few counts. The chain recombines TRBV7-2 with TRBJ1-5; tentative D call: TRBD1 (6 bases). This CDR3 spans 15 amino acids. From germline, CDR1 is SGHTA and CDR2 FQGNSA. The V gene lost 1 base and the J gene lost 7 bases, with 14 bases spanning the gap. CDR3 amino acids: CASSLVGGGRQPQHF. The CDR3 DNA reads as TGTGCCAGCAGCTTAGTAGGCGGGGGCCGGCAGCCCCAGCATTTT.

The chain joins TRBV10-1 to TRBJ2-7, with a tentative D call TRBD1 (6 bases). The CDR3 consists of 14 residues. The V and J ends lost 2 bases and 1 base respectively, with 9 bases between them. Germline V gene lookup returns CDR1 WNHNN and CDR2 SYGVQD (reference sequence). CDR3 loop: CASSEMGASYEQYF. CDR3 DNA sequence: TGCGCCAGCAGTGAGATGGGGGCGTCCTACGAGCAGTACTTC.

This clone was counted once. The chain is built from TRBV5-1 and TRBJ2-7, with TRBD1 matching 12 bases. CDR1 is SGHRS, CDR2 YFSETQ, per germline. The CDR3 sequence is 16 residues long. V was pared by 3 bases and J by 0 bases, with 4 bases of the junction left unmatched. The CDR3 DNA reads as TGCGCCAGCAGCTCCGGGACAGGGGGCTCCTCCTACGAGCAGTACTTC. It is translated as CASSSGTGGSSYEQYF.

This sequence joins TRBV4-2 and TRBJ2-5, with D maybe TRBD2 (6 bases). Germline V CDR1 and CDR2: LGHNA, YNFKEQ. CDR3 length: 13 amino acids. V gave up 5 bases and J gave up 2 bases, with 9 bases separating them. CDR3 region: CASSRDSQETQYF. The CDR3 DNA follows: TGTGCCAGCAGCAGGGACTCTCAAGAGACCCAGTACTTC.

The V gene is TRBV6-1, the J gene TRBJ2-7; 9 bases are a match to TRBD2. V dropped 3 bases and J dropped 5; count of bases not matched to a gene: 8. The CDR3 has 15 residues. Germline V CDR1 and CDR2: MNHNS, SASEGT. The chain's CDR3 is CASSDRGRAIDEQYF. As DNA, the CDR3 is TGTGCCAGCAGTGACCGCGGGAGGGCCATCGACGAGCAGTACTTC.

The chain is built from TRBV10-2 and TRBJ2-2; 11 nucleotides match TRBD2. Looked up from germline, CDR1 is WSHSY and CDR2 is SAAADI. The J segment lost 4 bases and the V segment lost 5 bases, leaving 3 bases of the junction unmatched. The CDR3 length is 15 residues. DNA for the CDR3: TGCGCCAGCAGTCGGCTAGCGGGAGGCACCGGGGAGCTGTTTTTT. It specifies CASSRLAGGTGELFF.

CDR3 nucleotides: TGCAGCGTTGCCGCGGGGTCAGGGTACGAAAAACTGTTTTTT. Translation gives CSVAAGSGYEKLFF. J is TRBJ1-4 and V is TRBV29-1; possibly TRBD1 for D (5 bases). CDR1 SQVTM and CDR2 ANQGSEA come from the germline V gene. This CDR3 is 14 amino acids long. V was pared by 4 bases and J by 8 bases, with 17 bases between.

The V call is TRBV30, the J call TRBJ2-1; TRBD1 aligns across 7 bases. This CDR3 has 13 residues. V lost 5 bases, J lost 2 bases, and 3 bases stayed unmatched. The germline V gene has CDR1 GTSNPN and CDR2 SVGIG (reference sequence). The CDR3: CAWDRVTYNEQFF. In DNA, the CDR3 is TGTGCCTGGGACAGGGTCACCTACAATGAGCAGTTCTTC.

This sequence joins TRBV15 and TRBJ2-7, with 9 bases matching TRBD2. The CDR3 has 14 amino acids. Germline CDR1 is LNHNV and CDR2 is YYDKDF (reference sequence). V was clipped by 6 bases and J by 1 base; unmatched bases: 4. This CDR3 is CATSSSGTSYEQYF. DNA for the CDR3: TGTGCCACCAGTTCTAGCGGGACTTCCTACGAGCAGTACTTC.

This chain connects TRBV11-2 to TRBJ2-7, with D perhaps TRBD2 (6 bases). This CDR3 contains 15 residues. Germline loops: CDR1 SGHAT, CDR2 FQNNGV. V lost 1 base, J lost 2 bases, and 12 bases lay in between. The CDR3, as DNA: TGTGCCAGCAGCTTAGGGGGGGACGCCACCTACGAGCAGTACTTC. It translates to CASSLGGDATYEQYF.

The genes are TRBV7-2 and TRBJ2-7; TRBD2 might be the D (5 bases). Germline CDR1 is SGHTA and CDR2 is FQGNSA. The germline V and J ends were trimmed by 1 base and 2 bases, with 15 bases remaining between them. The CDR3 has 16 residues. CDR3 sequence reads: CASSLVSSYQPYEQYF. Written as DNA, the CDR3 is TGTGCCAGCAGCTTAGTGTCTAGCTATCAACCCTACGAGCAGTACTTC. The full variable domain, with the rest looked up from reference TRBV7-2 and TRBJ2-7, is GAGVSQSPSNKVTEKGKDVELRCDPISGHTALYWYRQSLGQGLEFLIYFQGNSAPDKSGLPSDRFSAERTGGSVSTLTIQRTQQEDSAVYLCASSLVSSYQPYEQYFGPGTRLTVT.

This sequence joins TRBV3-1 (or the pseudogene TRBV3-2) and TRBJ2-3; D gene ambiguous. CDR1 LGHDT and CDR2 YNNKEL come from the germline V gene (reference sequence). The CDR3 sequence is 13 residues long. V was trimmed by 5 bases and J by 0 bases, leaving 6 bases between them. The chain's CDR3 is CASSLTSTDTQYF. The CDR3 DNA is TGTGCCAGCAGCTTGACTAGCACAGATACGCAGTATTTT.

V gene TRBV5-6 combines with J gene TRBJ1-5; D ambiguous. CDR3 length: 13 residues. In germline, CDR1 is SGHDT, CDR2 YYEEEE. With 1 base removed from V and 6 bases from J, the gap between germline ends came to 8 bases. The CDR3 reads CASSLSGTQPQHF. The DNA for the CDR3 is TGTGCCAGCAGCTTGTCAGGAACTCAGCCCCAGCATTTT. Looking up the rest from reference TRBV5-6 and TRBJ1-5 gives the full variable domain: DAGVTQSPTHLIKTRGQQVTLRCSPKSGHDTVSWYQQALGQGPQFIFQYYEEEERQRGNFPDRFSGHQFPNYSSELNVNALLLGDSALYLCASSLSGTQPQHFGDGTRLSIL.

The V call is TRBV7-3, the J call TRBJ2-2; TRBD2 matches at 8 bases. The length of the CDR3 is 13 residues. CDR1 is SGHTA, CDR2 FQGTGA, per germline. V was clipped by 5 bases and J by 6 bases; unmatched bases: 2. The CDR3, as DNA: TGTGCCAGCAGCCCGGGGGGGCCCGGGGAGCTGTTTTTT. This sequence encodes CASSPGGPGELFF.

The chain uses TRBV10-3 and TRBJ2-7; a possible D gene is TRBD1 (6 bases). Trimming left V 1 base short and J 7 bases short, with 8 bases between. The CDR3 totals 12 residues. The germline gives CDR1 ENHRY, CDR2 SYGVKD. In DNA, the CDR3 is TGTGCCATCAGTGAGTATCAGGGGGAGCAGTACTTC. Translating it yields CAISEYQGEQYF.

V is TRBV11-2 and J is TRBJ2-3, with a weak D call TRBD1 (6 bases). V was trimmed by 4 bases and J by 3 bases, leaving 14 bases between them. Looked up from germline, CDR1 is SGHAT and CDR2 is FQNNGV. This CDR3 spans 15 amino acids. The CDR3 region is CASSYYTGTTDTQYF. CDR3 in DNA: TGTGCCAGCAGCTACTACACCGGGACAACAGATACGCAGTATTTT.

J is TRBJ2-1 and V is TRBV19; 9 bases are a match to TRBD2. The CDR3 is 17 amino acids. Germline V lookup: CDR1 LNHDA, CDR2 SQIVND (reference sequence). V dropped 5 bases and J dropped 2; count of bases not matched to a gene: 10. The chain's CDR3 is CASSPSASGVTYNEQFF. CDR3 in DNA: TGTGCCAGTAGTCCCAGTGCTAGCGGGGTTACCTACAATGAGCAGTTCTTC.

V usage is TRBV18 and J usage is TRBJ1-1, with D perhaps TRBD1 (5 bases). The CDR3 runs 16 residues. Per germline, CDR1 KGHSH and CDR2 LQKENI. The ends were cut back, 4 bases at V and 0 bases at J, with 15 bases in the middle. CDR3 DNA: TGTGCCAGCTCACTTGTAGCGGGGGTCATGAACACTGAAGCTTTCTTT. This encodes CASSLVAGVMNTEAFF.

The chain carries TRBV2 and TRBJ2-7; D call uncertain. CDR3 length equals 13 residues. Germline CDR1 SNHLY, CDR2 FYNNEI. V lost 8 bases to trimming and J lost 3 bases, with 14 bases between them. CDR3 sequence reads: CASAASYVYEQYF. The CDR3 DNA is TGTGCCAGCGCCGCTAGTTACGTCTACGAGCAGTACTTC.

The rearrangement joins TRBV7-2 to TRBJ2-5; no reliable D call. From germline, CDR1 is SGHTA and CDR2 FQGNSA. The CDR3 is 14 amino acids. Trimming removed 3 bases from V and 5 bases from J, with 13 bases in between. CDR3 loop: CASSFSSTVETQYF. The CDR3 DNA reads TGTGCCAGCAGCTTTTCATCTACAGTGGAGACCCAGTACTTC.

The CDR3 region is CASSPIKYQETQYF. CDR3 nucleotide sequence: TGTGCCAGCAGCCCTATAAAGTACCAAGAGACCCAGTACTTC. The genes are TRBV11-2 and TRBJ2-5; D gene ambiguous. This CDR3 is 14 amino acids long. Germline V gene lookup returns CDR1 SGHAT and CDR2 FQNNGV. V was cut by 5 bases and J by 0 bases, with 10 bases left in between. Using reference TRBV11-2 and TRBJ2-5 for the parts outside the CDR3, the full variable domain is EAGVAQSPRYKIIEKRQSVAFWCNPISGHATLYWYQQILGQGPKLLIQFQNNGVVDDSQLPKDRFSAERLKGVDSTLKIQPAKLEDSAVYLCASSPIKYQETQYFGPGTRLLVL.